This section outlines one T cell receptor (beta chain) sequence together with its context. This record belongs to a study of OX40 agonist ivuxolimab in advanced cancers. At the level of the study: The dose of intravenous ivuxolimab that patients received every 2 weeks ranged from 0.01 to 10 mg/kg.

There are 13 residues in the CDR3. V gave up 0 bases and J gave up 13 bases; unmatched junction bases: 6. Germline CDR1 reads SGHVS; CDR2 reads FNYEAQ. Method: immunoSEQ multiplex PCR; TCRdb's copy keeps in-frame clones and lacks some. The table shows 70,000 to 80,000 clones, with roughly 90% occurring only once. The J gene is TRBJ2-1, the V gene TRBV7-6, with TRBD2 matching 7 bases. Material: CD4+ or CD8+ T cells sorted from blood, obtained in a trial of the OX40 agonist ivuxolimab. The TCR was taken from an adult with an advanced solid tumor such as melanoma, head and neck, liver or kidney cancer. CDR3 amino acids: CASSLASGGVQFF. CDR3 nucleotide sequence: TGTGCCAGCAGCTTAGCGTCTGGGGGGGTTCAGTTCTTC. The variable domain in full, completed from reference TRBV7-6 and TRBJ2-1, reads GAGVSQSPRYKVTKRGQDVALRCDPISGHVSLYWYRQALGQGPEFLTYFNYEAQQDKSGLPNDRFSAERPEGSISTLTIQRTEQRDSAMYRCASSLASGGVQFFGPGTRLTVL.